This is a list of T cell receptor beta chains from one sample in a study of T cell responses to AZD1222 COVID-19 vaccine. The repertoire was sequenced with immunoSEQ multiplex PCR; TCRdb's copy has only in-frame clones and lacks some. This sample has roughly 170,000 clones, with around 88% found just once. The specimen was peripheral blood, collected on day 0 of AZD1222 vaccination. The receptors shown here come from an adult in good health. CDR3s include the opening cysteine and the closing phenylalanine or tryptophan. A D gene is named only where the DNA matches it firmly. A clone size is listed for some rows: how often the clone was seen (once, few, many), or a class if it is expanded.

abundance,d_gene,j_gene,v_gene,CDR3aa,CDR3nt
.,.,TRBJ1-1,TRBV9,CASSVGGANTEAFF,TGTGCCAGCAGCGTAGGAGGGGCAAACACTGAAGCTTTCTTT
.,.,TRBJ2-7,TRBV24-1,CATSDPARAYEQYF,TGTGCCACCAGTGACCCCGCCAGGGCCTACGAGCAGTACTTC
.,.,TRBJ1-2,TRBV4-1,CASSQKRGDYGYTF,TGCGCCAGCAGCCAGAAGCGGGGAGACTATGGCTACACCTTC
.,.,TRBJ2-3,TRBV15,CATSILRGDTQYF,TGTGCCACCAGCATCCTCAGGGGAGATACGCAGTATTTT
.,.,TRBJ2-4,TRBV12-3/TRBV12-4,CASSSNHGGIQYF,TGTGCCAGCAGTTCCAATCACGGTGGCATTCAGTACTTC
.,TRBD1,TRBJ2-7,TRBV10-3,CAIRGPGTGAKAYEQYF,TGTGCCATCAGAGGTCCCGGGACAGGGGCCAAGGCCTACGAGCAGTACTTC
.,TRBD1,TRBJ1-5,TRBV19,CASTRQGGEPQHF,TGTGCCAGTACCAGACAGGGGGGCGAGCCCCAGCATTTT
.,.,TRBJ1-5,TRBV19,CASRLMGGPDNQPQHF,TGTGCCAGTAGACTAATGGGGGGTCCAGACAATCAGCCCCAGCATTTT
.,TRBD2,TRBJ2-5,TRBV7-2,CASSLPRTREYQETQYF,TGTGCCAGCAGCTTACCCCGGACTAGAGAGTACCAAGAGACCCAGTACTTC
.,.,TRBJ2-2,TRBV27,CASSLYRNTGELFF,TGTGCCAGCAGTTTATACAGGAACACCGGGGAGCTGTTTTTT
.,.,TRBJ1-5,TRBV9,CASSVDQPQHF,TGTGCCAGCAGCGTCGATCAGCCCCAGCATTTT
once,TRBD1,TRBJ1-5,TRBV28,CASSKRTGSNQPQHF,TGTGCCAGCAGTAAGAGGACAGGGAGCAATCAGCCCCAGCATTTT
.,TRBD1,TRBJ1-1,TRBV19,CASSIKGPLRDRGFNTEAFF,TGTGCCAGTAGTATTAAGGGCCCTTTAAGGGACAGGGGCTTCAACACTGAAGCTTTCTTT
.,.,TRBJ1-6,TRBV28,CASSPFVGGPSPSNSPLHF,TGTGCCAGCAGTCCCTTTGTTGGCGGCCCCTCACCCTCTAATTCACCCCTCCACTTT
.,.,TRBJ1-3,TRBV4-3,CASSAGQGLGNTIYF,TGCGCCAGCAGCGCGGGCCAGGGACTTGGAAACACCATATATTTT
.,.,TRBJ1-4,TRBV4-1,CASSQGRTDNEKLFF,TGCGCCAGCAGCCAAGGGCGGACAGATAATGAAAAACTGTTTTTT
once,.,TRBJ2-3,TRBV7-7,CASSLGGASMNTQYF,TGTGCTAGCAGCTTAGGAGGAGCGTCGATGAATACGCAGTATTTT
.,TRBD2,TRBJ2-5,TRBV9,CASSVTSGGKETQYF,TGTGCCAGCAGCGTAACTAGCGGGGGGAAGGAGACCCAGTACTTC
once,.,TRBJ1-3,TRBV5-1,CASSSPGAGNTIYF,TGCGCCAGCAGCTCTCCAGGGGCTGGAAACACCATATATTTT
.,.,TRBJ2-7,TRBV18,CASSPQVVGTNEQYF,TGTGCCAGCTCACCACAGGTAGTTGGGACAAACGAGCAGTACTTC
.,TRBD2,TRBJ2-4,TRBV9,CASSVDASGIYDIQYF,TGTGCCAGCAGCGTAGACGCTAGCGGGATATATGACATTCAGTACTTC
.,.,TRBJ2-5,TRBV6-5,CASSYGQARASETQYF,TGTGCCAGCAGTTACGGGCAGGCCAGGGCATCGGAGACCCAGTACTTC
.,.,TRBJ2-7,TRBV28,CASSAIPPWGAPYEQYF,TGTGCCAGCAGTGCCATTCCCCCGTGGGGGGCCCCCTACGAGCAGTACTTC
few,.,TRBJ2-7,TRBV3-1/TRBV3-2,CASSQKLSYEQYF,TGTGCCAGCAGCCAAAAGCTATCCTACGAGCAGTACTTC
.,TRBD1,TRBJ1-5,TRBV19,CASNRQGQDYQPQHF,TGTGCCAGTAATAGGCAGGGACAGGACTATCAGCCCCAGCATTTT
.,.,TRBJ2-7,TRBV12-3/TRBV12-4,CASSSQRWEQYF,TGTGCCAGCTCCTCGCAAAGGTGGGAGCAGTACTTC
once,.,TRBJ2-2,TRBV27,CASSLKAGVIGELFF,TGTGCCAGCAGTTTAAAGGCAGGGGTAATCGGGGAGCTGTTTTTT
.,.,TRBJ1-5,TRBV28,CASRSRRGNQPQHF,TGTGCCAGCAGATCAAGGAGGGGCAATCAGCCCCAGCATTTT
.,.,TRBJ2-1,TRBV6-1,CASSEARGNTNEQFF,TGTGCCAGCAGTGAAGCCCGGGGCAATACCAATGAGCAGTTCTTC
.,.,TRBJ1-2,TRBV20-1,CSALKDRHTF,TGCAGTGCCCTCAAGGACCGCCACACCTTC
.,.,TRBJ1-4,TRBV19,CASSMGLGHEKLFF,TGTGCCAGTAGTATGGGTCTAGGGCACGAAAAACTGTTTTTT
.,.,TRBJ1-1,TRBV7-2,CASSFGRAEAFF,TGTGCCAGCAGCTTCGGAAGGGCTGAAGCTTTCTTT
once,.,TRBJ1-5,TRBV6-4,CASSDGLNQPQHF,TGTGCCAGCAGTGACGGTCTCAATCAGCCCCAGCATTTT
once,.,TRBJ1-6,TRBV30,CAWSAYRDGHSPLHF,TGTGCCTGGAGTGCATACAGGGACGGGCATTCACCCCTCCACTTT
.,TRBD2,TRBJ2-2,TRBV27,CASSSPTSGLTGELFF,TGTGCCAGCAGTTCCCCGACTAGCGGGCTCACCGGGGAGCTGTTTTTT
.,TRBD2,TRBJ2-7,TRBV29-1,CSVAGTSGRSSYEQYF,TGCAGCGTTGCCGGGACTAGCGGACGGTCCTCCTACGAGCAGTACTTC
.,.,TRBJ1-3,TRBV30,CAWSRGNTIYF,TGTGCCTGGAGTCGGGGAAACACCATATATTTT
.,.,TRBJ2-1,TRBV9,CASSPPPGANNEQFF,TGTGCCAGCAGCCCCCCCCCGGGGGCGAACAATGAGCAGTTCTTC
.,TRBD1,TRBJ2-3,TRBV18,CASSQQGGTDTQYF,TGTGCCAGCTCACAACAGGGGGGCACAGATACGCAGTATTTT